This T cell receptor beta chain was sequenced for a study of blood T cell repertoires in COVID-19. The CDR3 has 14 amino acids. Repertoires were generated with immunoSEQ multiplex PCR, while TCRdb's copy carries only in-frame clones and drops some. The data contain approximately 200,000 clones, approximately 84% of them seen just once; the ten biggest clones take up around 3.5%. This receptor was taken from a woman aged 25 to 39 who had recovered from COVID-19. Material: PBMCs or T cells enriched from blood (not recorded which). The gene calls are TRBV21-1 and TRBJ2-2; the D call of TRBD1 is as the table states it, not checked on the DNA. TRBV21-1 has pseudogene status. CDR3 nucleotides: TGTGCCAGCAGCAAAGGACAGTGCACCGGGGAGCTGTTTTTT. Encoded protein: CASSKGQCTGELFF.